The clone carrying this TCR beta chain was seen a few times. The sample belongs to a study of early T cells in non-severe SARS-CoV-2 infection. Germline CDR1 SGHAT, CDR2 FQDESV (reference sequence). The ends lost 5 bases at V and 9 bases at J; junction bases unmatched: 25. This CDR3 has 18 residues. TCRdb fed the 5' RACE reads into MiXCR, producing one record per CDR3 protein. This table has 50,000 to 65,000 distinct CDR3 sequences, 9.1% appearing once. The V call is TRBV11-1, the J call TRBJ2-7; 7 nucleotides align to TRBD2. This TCR came from an adult who was a healthcare worker with PCR-confirmed SARS-CoV-2 infection or an uninfected control (not recorded which). The specimen was whole blood. The CDR3 nucleotides read TGTGCCAGCAGCCCAAGCGGGACTGCACCCCCTGTCCTGGTCGGGCAGTACTTC. Amino acids: CASSPSGTAPPVLVGQYF.